This TCR beta chain was recorded in a study of blood T cell repertoires in COVID-19. Germline V gives CDR1 SNHLY, CDR2 FYNNEI. V gave up 4 bases and J gave up 0 bases, with 7 bases separating them. There are 14 residues in the CDR3. Original handling: Scientists estimated how many nucleated cells there were by amplifying reference gene primers. The protocol was immunoSEQ multiplex PCR, while the TCRdb copy is restricted to in-frame clones and leaves out a portion. V and J calls and clone size follow that table, whereas D and trimming were derived from the DNA. The table includes approximately 100,000 clones, about 85% detected once.

This receptor was obtained from a man aged 80 or over with acute or convalescent COVID-19. The sample was peripheral blood. The chain is built from TRBV2 and TRBJ2-1; D not resolved. The CDR3 region is CASSVGFSYNEQFF. Here the CDR3 DNA reads TGTGCCAGCAGTGTCGGGTTCTCCTACAATGAGCAGTTCTTC.